This T cell receptor (beta chain) emerged from a study of OX40 agonist ivuxolimab in advanced cancers. This clone was seen only once. Produced via immunoSEQ multiplex PCR; TCRdb's table is partial and in-frame only. Here the sample spans roughly 87,000 clones, 75% to 95% being singletons. The CDR3 is 16 amino acids. Germline V gives CDR1 SGHAT, CDR2 FQNNGV. The V and J ends lost 1 base and 0 bases respectively, with 11 bases between them. Sample: CD4+ or CD8+ T cells sorted from blood, taken in a trial of the OX40 agonist ivuxolimab. This TCR derives from an adult with an advanced solid tumor such as melanoma, head and neck, liver or kidney cancer. The chain has TRBV11-2 and TRBJ2-3, with D uncertain. The CDR3 spells CASSLVPGSSTDTQYF. The CDR3 DNA follows: TGTGCCAGCAGCTTAGTTCCGGGTTCGAGCACAGATACGCAGTATTTT.